Listed below are T cell receptor beta chains from one sample, sequenced in a study of shared clonotypes between healthy human individuals. Sequencing was performed with immunoSEQ multiplex PCR; in TCRdb, only in-frame clones are kept and a portion is missing. The sample has around 990,000 clones; roughly 80% are singletons. Sequencing was carried out using memory CD4+ T cells from PBMCs. All receptors come from a man aged 18 to 30 in good health. Some clones in this sample may be carry-over from other donors' samples. Each CDR3 is given with its conserved first and last residue. Fields, in order: V gene, J gene, D gene, clone size, CDR3 DNA, CDR3 protein. D genes are given only for firm matches. Expanded clones get a size class; other rows say once, few or many, or leave the size out.

>TRBV7-7|TRBJ2-1|TRBD1|NA
TGTGCCAGCAGCCCACGACAGGGTGGTTATGAGCAGTTCTTC
CASSPRQGGYEQFF
>TRBV5-4|TRBJ2-3|TRBD2|NA
TGTGCCAGCAGCTCTCCTTGGGGGGGGACAGATACGCAGTATTTT
CASSSPWGGTDTQYF
>TRBV5-1|TRBJ2-2|TRBD2|NA
TGCGCCAGCGGGACTAGCGGGAGTACCGGGGAGCTGTTTTTT
CASGTSGSTGELFF
>TRBV5-4|TRBJ1-2|TRBD1|NA
TGTGCCAGCGGTACAGGGGACTATGGCTACACCTTC
CASGTGDYGYTF
>TRBV27|TRBJ2-5|TRBD2|NA
TGTGCCAGCAGTCAGCTGCTAGCGGGAGTCCCGACCCAGTACTTC
CASSQLLAGVPTQYF
>TRBV5-4|TRBJ2-7|NA|NA
TGTGCCAGCAGTCCGAAAACAGGGTATGGCTACGAGCAGTACTTC
CASSPKTGYGYEQYF
>TRBV19|TRBJ2-1|NA|NA
TGTGCCAGTACCCTAGGGTTAGCGTCCTACAATGAGCAGTTCTTC
CASTLGLASYNEQFF
>TRBV15|TRBJ1-4|NA|NA
TGTGCCACCAGCAGAAATAGCCTCGCCGAAGGGGAAAAACTGTTTTTT
CATSRNSLAEGEKLFF
>TRBV6-5|TRBJ2-1|NA|NA
TGTGCCAGCCGATTCTCGTGGGGTAGTGATGAGCAGTTCTTC
CASRFSWGSDEQFF
>TRBV6-5|TRBJ1-1|NA|NA
TGTGCCAGCAGTTACCCATCCTACACTGAAGCTTTCTTT
CASSYPSYTEAFF
>TRBV6-4|TRBJ1-5|NA|NA
TGTGCCAGCAGAGTACTATGGCCCCAGCATTTT
CASRVLWPQHF
>TRBV6-1|TRBJ2-1|NA|NA
TGTGCCAGCAGTGATGCTAGCGCGAGCTCCTACAATGAGCAGTTCTTC
CASSDASASSYNEQFF
>TRBV7-2|TRBJ2-7|NA|NA
TGTGCCAGCAGCTTTCAGAACGAGCAGTACTTC
CASSFQNEQYF
>TRBV5-1|TRBJ2-1|TRBD2|NA
TGCGCCAGCAGCCCGGGACTAGCGGGAGGGCTGAGCTCCTACAATGAGCAGTTCTTC
CASSPGLAGGLSSYNEQFF
>TRBV7-9|TRBJ2-1|NA|NA
TGTGCCAGCAGCGCAAGGGGGTTTGGGCTACCCAACAATGAGCAGTTCTTC
CASSARGFGLPNNEQFF
>TRBV11-2|TRBJ2-1|TRBD2|NA
TGTGCCAGCAGCTTAGGACTACTAGCGGGGCAGTTCTTC
CASSLGLLAGQFF
>TRBV4-1|TRBJ2-1|NA|NA
TGCGCCAGCAGCCAAGATTCGGGGTTTAGCTCCTACAATGAGCAGTTCTTC
CASSQDSGFSSYNEQFF
>TRBV6-1|TRBJ1-2|TRBD1|NA
TGTGCCAGCAGTCTGACAGGGGGCGAGAACTATGGCTACACCTTC
CASSLTGGENYGYTF
>TRBV19|TRBJ2-2|NA|NA
TGTGCCAGTAGTCCTCGGGGTTTCGGGGAGCTGTTTTTT
CASSPRGFGELFF
>TRBV5-1|TRBJ1-1|NA|NA
TGCGCCAGCAGCTTGTCGGGATCAGGGCAGGTCACTGAAGCTTTCTTT
CASSLSGSGQVTEAFF
>TRBV4-3|TRBJ2-7|TRBD1|NA
TGCGCCAGCAGCCAAGCATACAGGGGCCTCGAGCAGTACTTC
CASSQAYRGLEQYF
>TRBV25-1|TRBJ1-4|TRBD1|few
TGTGCCAGCAGGGACGACTGGGACAGAGGAGAAAAACTGTTTTTT
CASRDDWDRGEKLFF
>TRBV28|TRBJ2-1|NA|once
TGTGCCAGCAGTTCGCCCTCTATACAGGGTAGGAACTCCTACAATGAGCAGTTCTTC
CASSSPSIQGRNSYNEQFF
>TRBV28|TRBJ2-1|NA|NA
TGTGCCAGCAGTTTCGGGGTTAGTGAGCAGTTCTTC
CASSFGVSEQFF
>TRBV11-2|TRBJ2-7|TRBD2|NA
TGTGCCAGCAGACCACTAGCGGGAGGGTACGAGCAGTACTTC
CASRPLAGGYEQYF
>TRBV28|TRBJ1-1|NA|few
TGTGCCAGCAGTGGGACCCACAGGGACACTGAAGCTTTCTTT
CASSGTHRDTEAFF
>TRBV5-6|TRBJ2-7|TRBD2|NA
TGTGCCAGCACCTTGCGGGAGAGATTGTACGAGCAGTACTTC
CASTLRERLYEQYF
>TRBV28|TRBJ1-5|NA|NA
TGTGCCAGCAGACCGCGACGGAGCAATCAGCCCCAGCATTTT
CASRPRRSNQPQHF
>TRBV6-5|TRBJ2-5|NA|NA
TGTGCCAGCAGTTACTCCCATGTTAGGTTCGGGGAGACCCAGTACTTC
CASSYSHVRFGETQYF
>TRBV11-2|TRBJ2-5|NA|NA
TGTGCCAGCAGCTTAGTAGGGCAACCGGGAGAGACCCAGTACTTC
CASSLVGQPGETQYF
>TRBV5-1|TRBJ2-7|NA|NA
TGCGCCAGCAGCTTATGGGGCACCACCTACGAGCAGTACTTC
CASSLWGTTYEQYF
>TRBV7-6|TRBJ2-2|TRBD1|NA
TGTGCCAGCAGCCCCTCTTCCGGGACAGGGGGTAAGGCCGGGGAGCTGTTTTTT
CASSPSSGTGGKAGELFF
>TRBV6-1|TRBJ1-4|TRBD1|NA
TGTGCCAGCAGGACGACAGGGGGCGAAAAACTGTTTTTT
CASRTTGGEKLFF
>TRBV7-2|TRBJ1-1|NA|NA
TGTGCCAGCAGCTTTGATCGGGCTGAAGCTTTCTTT
CASSFDRAEAFF
>TRBV6-6|TRBJ1-3|TRBD1|NA
TGTGCCAGCACCGATACCGGGACAGGGGCTGGAAACACCATATATTTT
CASTDTGTGAGNTIYF
>TRBV28|TRBJ1-3|NA|NA
TGTGCCACCACCGCGGGGCAGCTCTCTGGAAACACCATATATTTT
CATTAGQLSGNTIYF
>TRBV20-1|TRBJ2-5|NA|NA
TGCAGTGCTAGAGGGGAGACCCAGTACTTC
CSARGETQYF
>TRBV21-1|TRBJ2-1|NA|few
TGTGCCAGCAGCTCCTGCGGGACTAGCGGGAGGAGGCAGTTCTTC
CASSSCGTSGRRQFF